This TCR beta chain stems from a study of blood T cells in healthy people across ages. The ends were cut back, 0 bases at V and 11 bases at J, with 17 bases in the middle. Germline V CDR1 and CDR2: SGDLS, YYNGEE. This CDR3 region has 15 residues. Each sample provided at least 5 micrograms of extracted total RNA. A second PCR of 7 to 11 cycles used a sample-barcoded 5' primer and a J-beta primer mix. TCRdb ran MiXCR on the 5' RACE reads and lists one entry per CDR3 protein. The sample contains 1.5 million to 2 million distinct CDR3 sequences, 28% of which appear only once. Sequenced material: blood. The TCR originated in a woman aged 25 to 39 in good health. V is TRBV9 and J is TRBJ1-4; TRBD1 might be the D (5 bases). The CDR3 here is CASSVDGTPSIKLFF. The DNA of the CDR3 is TGTGCCAGCAGCGTAGACGGGACTCCAAGCATTAAACTGTTTTTT. Looking up the rest from reference TRBV9 and TRBJ1-4 gives the full variable domain: DSGVTQTPKHLITATGQRVTLRCSPRSGDLSVYWYQQSLDQGLQFLIQYYNGEERAKGNILERFSAQQFPDLHSELNLSSLELGDSALYFCASSVDGTPSIKLFFGSGTQLSVL.